The 15 T cell receptor beta chains in this list originate from one sample, sequenced in a study of blood T cell repertoires in COVID-19. Some clones are missing from TCRdb's copy, which holds only in-frame ones; the method was immunoSEQ multiplex PCR. Among 310,000 or so clones listed, around 90% were seen once. The specimen sequenced was PBMCs or T cells enriched from blood (not recorded which). The receptors stem from a woman aged 30 to 39 who had recovered from COVID-19.

The chain has TRBV5-1 and TRBJ1-2, with D possibly matching TRBD1 (5 bases). The CDR3 extends over 13 amino acids. Germline values: CDR1 SGHRS, CDR2 YFSETQ. V was cut by 3 bases and J by 5 bases, with 11 bases left in between. For the CDR3, the DNA is TGCGCCAGCAGCTCGACAGCATTTTATGGCTACACCTTC. Translated: CASSSTAFYGYTF.

The gene calls are TRBV11-2 and TRBJ1-6; D remains unclear. This CDR3 is built from 13 residues. Germline V lookup: CDR1 SGHAT, CDR2 FQNNGV. The ends were cut back, 5 bases at V and 7 bases at J, with 9 bases in the middle. CDR3 sequence: CASSHGGNSPLHF. In DNA form, the CDR3 reads TGTGCCAGCAGCCACGGCGGGAATTCACCCCTCCACTTT.

The genes are TRBV19 and TRBJ1-1; 9 bases are a match to TRBD1. The length of the CDR3 is 17 residues. J gave up 1 base and V 9 bases, and 15 bases lay outside the gene matches. In germline, CDR1 is LNHDA, CDR2 SQIVND (reference sequence). CDR3 protein: CASGTLGPQGANTEAFF. In DNA, the CDR3 is TGTGCCAGCGGTACGCTGGGGCCACAGGGGGCGAACACTGAAGCTTTCTTT. The entire variable domain, with the rest obtained from reference TRBV19 and TRBJ1-1, is as follows: DGGITQSPKYLFRKEGQNVTLSCEQNLNHDAMYWYRQDPGQGLRLIYYSQIVNDFQKGDIAEGYSVSREKKESFPLTVTSAQKNPTAFYLCASGTLGPQGANTEAFFGQGTRLTVV.

This clone is a singleton in its sample. The chain has TRBV15 and TRBJ1-1; 8 positions match TRBD1. Trimming took 5 bases from V and 1 from J; bases not matched to a gene: 6. This CDR3 has 15 amino acids. CDR1 and CDR2 from the germline V gene are LNHNV and YYDKDF (reference sequence). The CDR3 protein is CATSARQGRNTEAFF. CDR3 sequence (DNA): TGTGCCACCAGCGCACGACAGGGGCGGAACACTGAAGCTTTCTTT.

A single count supports this clone. The chain links TRBV27 to TRBJ2-3, with a tentative D call TRBD2 (5 bases). This CDR3 region has 12 residues. V lost 2 bases to trimming and J lost 5 bases, with 5 bases between them. Germline values: CDR1 MNHEY, CDR2 SMNVEV (reference sequence). This CDR3 is CASSLEGDTQYF. The CDR3 DNA reads as TGTGCCAGCAGTTTAGAGGGAGATACGCAGTATTTT.

J is TRBJ1-3 and V is TRBV25-1; no definite D call. V lost 4 bases to trimming and J lost 0 bases, with 13 bases between them. CDR3 length: 16 residues. CDR1 and CDR2 from the germline V gene are MGHDK and SYGVNS. This chain's CDR3 is CASSGSEAPSGNTIYF. For the CDR3, the DNA is TGTGCCAGCAGTGGATCCGAGGCCCCCTCTGGAAACACCATATATTTT.

The chain uses TRBV7-9 and TRBJ1-1; 7 nucleotides line up with TRBD1. V shed 2 bases, J shed 2 bases, and the junction held 11 bases outside the gene matches. The CDR3 extends over 17 amino acids. Per germline, CDR1 SEHNR and CDR2 FQNEAQ (reference sequence). In DNA, the CDR3 is TGTGCCAGCAGCTTATCGGGCGGCCGGGACAGAAACACTGAAGCTTTCTTT. This encodes CASSLSGGRDRNTEAFF.

V usage is TRBV15 and J usage is TRBJ1-5, with 9 bases lining up with TRBD1. This CDR3 region has 18 residues. The trim removed 1 base at V and 1 base at J, leaving 8 bases unmatched. Germline assignment: CDR1 LNHNV and CDR2 YYDKDF (reference sequence). CDR3 nucleotide sequence: TGTGCCACCAGCAGAGCACCAAGCGGGACAGGGAGCAATCAGCCCCAGCATTTT. This sequence encodes CATSRAPSGTGSNQPQHF.

This chain uses TRBV30 with TRBJ2-6; tentatively, D is TRBD2 (5 bases). In germline, CDR1 is GTSNPN, CDR2 SVGIG (reference sequence). The V end was cut by 3 bases, the J end by 0 bases, with 12 bases between. This CDR3 contains 16 residues. The CDR3 DNA sequence: TGTGCCTGGAGGAGGGCGTCCCTCTCTGGGGCCAACGTCCTGACTTTC. Its translation: CAWRRASLSGANVLTF.

This chain joins TRBV5-8 and TRBJ1-1; a weak D match, TRBD1 (5 bases). Germline V gene data show CDR1 as SGHTS and CDR2 as YDEGEE. CDR3 length: 13 amino acids. Trimming left V 0 bases short and J 4 bases short, with 7 bases between. The CDR3 sequence: CASSLDRTTEAFF. CDR3 DNA sequence: TGTGCCAGCAGCTTGGACAGGACCACTGAAGCTTTCTTT.

This clone has a single count. The chain combines TRBV7-3 with TRBJ2-2, with TRBD2 matching 10 bases. The CDR3 spans 16 residues. Germline-derived CDR1 and CDR2 are SGHTA and FQGTGA. The junction had 8 bases not matched to a gene; V was cut back by 5 bases and J by 5 bases. CDR3 loop: CASSASSGSGTGELFF. The CDR3 DNA reads as TGTGCCAGCAGCGCCTCTAGCGGGAGCGGTACCGGGGAGCTGTTTTTT.

V and J are TRBV20-1 and TRBJ2-5, with no clear D. Deletions cut 3 bases from V and 0 bases from J, with 11 bases between. Germline V lookup: CDR1 DFQATT, CDR2 SNEGSKA (reference sequence). CDR3 size: 14 residues. This chain's CDR3 is CSASPLVNQETQYF. The CDR3 DNA reads TGCAGTGCTAGTCCCCTAGTAAACCAAGAGACCCAGTACTTC.

The rearrangement joins TRBV3-1 (or the pseudogene TRBV3-2) to TRBJ2-2, with 11 nucleotides matching TRBD2. From germline, CDR1 is LGHDT and CDR2 YNNKEL (reference sequence). Unmatched junction bases numbered 16, after V lost 0 bases and J lost 1 base. This CDR3 comprises 22 residues. The CDR3 coding sequence is TGTGCCAGCAGCCAAGAGGAAAAGACAGCACCACTAGCGGGAGTGAACACCGGGGAGCTGTTTTTT. As protein: CASSQEEKTAPLAGVNTGELFF.

The chain is built from TRBV15 and TRBJ2-3; 9 nucleotides agree with TRBD1. Germline-derived CDR1 and CDR2 are LNHNV and YYDKDF (reference sequence). V shed 0 bases, J shed 0 bases, and the junction held 16 bases outside the gene matches. This CDR3 region has 21 residues. CDR3 sequence reads: CATSRDKGTGRAPSSTDTQYF. The CDR3, as DNA: TGTGCCACCAGCAGAGATAAGGGGACAGGGAGAGCCCCCTCCAGCACAGATACGCAGTATTTT.

The CDR3 reads CASSMGLGSDEQFF. The CDR3 nucleotides are TGTGCCAGTAGTATGGGACTAGGAAGCGATGAGCAGTTCTTC. The V call is TRBV19, the J call TRBJ2-1; 8 nucleotides line up with TRBD2. After removal of 3 bases from V and 8 bases from J, the junction contained 6 bases not matched to a gene. The CDR3 runs 14 residues. The germline CDR1 and CDR2 sequences are LNHDA and SQIVND (reference sequence).